This T cell receptor (beta chain) comes out of a study of blood T cell repertoires in COVID-19. Study-wide background: Samples of COVID-19 (acute and convalescent) were obtained from the United States, Italy and Spain. Sources were T cells, B-cell-depleted T cells, or PBMCs; the material itself was cDNA or gDNA.

In the source study's methods: Amplification of reference gene primers provided the estimated nucleated cell counts. Assay used: immunoSEQ multiplex PCR; TCRdb lists only in-frame clones, some missing. From that table come the V and J calls and clone size; the DNA was used to work out D and trimming. Here the sample spans about 240,000 clones, approximately 91% being singletons. CDR3 length equals 15 residues. Germline loops: CDR1 SGHTA, CDR2 FQGNSA. J gave up 6 bases and V 2 bases, and 3 bases lay outside the gene matches. This chain uses TRBV7-2 with TRBJ2-2, with 10 bases aligning to TRBD2. Sequenced: peripheral blood. The TCR was taken from a woman under 40 with acute or convalescent COVID-19. The CDR3 loop reads CASSLSLAGAGELFF. CDR3 nucleotides: TGTGCCAGCAGCTTAAGCCTAGCGGGAGCCGGGGAGCTGTTTTTT.